A single sample is the source of the 5 T cell receptor beta chains below, sequenced in a study of T cells expressing NK-cell markers. TCRdb reanalyzed the 5' RACE reads, giving one entry per CDR3 protein sequence and no DNA. Its listing shows tens of thousands of distinct CDR3 sequences. The sample was blood T cells: a sorted CD56 or NKG2C T cell subset, CD4+ or CD8+ T cells, or bulk PBMC T cells (not recorded which). The origin of the receptors is a woman aged 18 to 69 in good health.

V gene TRBV12-3 or TRBV12-4 combines with J gene TRBJ2-7; absent DNA, TCRdb's TRBD2 call cannot be checked. CDR3 length equals 12 residues. CDR3 loop: CASSPAGHEQYF.

The V gene is TRBV10-3, the J gene TRBJ1-4; the TCRdb call, TRBD1, lacks DNA for checking. CDR1 is ENHRY and CDR2 is SYGVKD in the germline V gene. There are 14 residues in the CDR3. CDR3 loop: CAPPGQGSSEKLFF.

This CDR3 reads CASSNRGLDEQYF. The chain employs TRBV19 and TRBJ2-7; no DNA is available, so the TRBD1 call from TCRdb remains unchecked. CDR1 and CDR2 from the germline V gene are LNHDA and SQIVND (reference sequence). This CDR3 has 13 residues.

The rearrangement uses TRBV7-9 and TRBJ2-1; without DNA, the TCRdb call of TRBD2 cannot be checked. CDR1 and CDR2 from the germline V gene are SEHNR and FQNEAQ (reference sequence). The CDR3 has 16 residues. The CDR3 reads CASSPPARVIVNEQFF.

The rearrangement links TRBV7-3 to TRBJ1-5. This CDR3 spans 13 amino acids. Germline CDR1 reads SGHTA; CDR2 reads FQGTGA. The CDR3 spells CASSLSGNQPQHF.